This TCR beta chain was identified in a study of TIL therapy for anti-PD-1-resistant metastatic lung cancer. Broader study findings: Many TIL product clones were absent from baseline tumor, suggesting clonal contraction.

This was the immunoSEQ v3 assay. Survey-level samples got approximately 2.1 million read pairs; deep-level samples got about 5-6.5 million. Measured with immunoSEQ multiplex PCR; TCRdb has only the in-frame clones, and not every one. The sample includes 25,000 to 30,000 clones, roughly 69% of them seen just once. Sample time point: pre-treatment sample, taken before nivolumab and TIL therapy. Most excised metastases sampled were pleural nodules or supraclavicular lymph nodes. Tumors were harvested before any PD-1/PD-L1 blockade. Patients were adults with stage 4 NSCLC. On this clone itself: Its antigen is currently unknown.

This receptor was identified in a woman aged 30 to 85 with non-small cell lung cancer. Material: tumor tissue, obtained at baseline.

In nucleotides, the CDR3 is TGCGCCAGCAGCTTACGGGAGGTTGGGCCTACAGGGTATGAGCAGTTCTTC. This codes for CASSLREVGPTGYEQFF. The chain uses TRBV5-1 and TRBJ2-1, with D maybe TRBD2 (7 bases). Looked up from germline, CDR1 is SGHRS and CDR2 is YFSETQ. V was pared by 2 bases and J by 8 bases, with 23 bases between. This CDR3 has 17 amino acids.